Listed below are T cell receptor beta chains from one sample, sequenced in a study of regulatory T cells in long-lasting Graves disease. TCRdb recomputed calls from the multiplex PCR reads with MiXCR, one row per CDR3 protein. There are 390,000 or so distinct CDR3 sequences in the sample; about 12% occur only once, and approximately 17% lies in the top ten. Separately, the same data were catalogued under a study of T cells in Graves' hyperthyroidism and ophthalmopathy.

Here the sequenced sample was peripheral blood mononuclear cells (PBMCs), taken at new diagnosis, from a patient treated with antithyroid drugs. The origin of the receptors is a woman aged 18-35 years with Graves disease. CDR3s include the opening cysteine and the closing phenylalanine or tryptophan. D genes are given only for firm matches. The listing skips clone size in some rows; elsewhere it reads once, few, many or a size class.

CDR3nt,CDR3aa,v_gene,abundance,d_gene,j_gene
TGTGCCAGCAGCCCCCCCGGGGCAGGGAACACTGAAGCTTTCTTT,CASSPPGAGNTEAFF,TRBV7-3,many,NA,TRBJ1-1
TGTGCCAGCAGCCGCCGGGACAGGGTTGATGGCTACACCTTC,CASSRRDRVDGYTF,TRBV7-2,many,TRBD1,TRBJ1-2
TGCAGTGCTAGAGATTATTGGGCCAGCGCGAACACCGGGGAGCTGTTTTTT,CSARDYWASANTGELFF,TRBV20-1,few,NA,TRBJ2-2
TGTGCCAGCAGGGTATTAGCGGGGGCCACAGATACGCAGTATTTT,CASRVLAGATDTQYF,TRBV28,NA,TRBD2,TRBJ2-3
TGTGCCAGCAGCCAAAAAGGGAATGGGAACACTGAAGCTTTCTTT,CASSQKGNGNTEAFF,TRBV4-2,NA,NA,TRBJ1-1
TGCAGTGCCGGGCAACTAGCGGACCTCTACGAGCAGTACTTC,CSAGQLADLYEQYF,TRBV20-1,many,TRBD2,TRBJ2-7
TGTGCCAGCCTGCTGGGACCGACCCTGAACACTGAAGCTTTCTTT,CASLLGPTLNTEAFF,TRBV11-2,many,NA,TRBJ1-1
TGTGCCAGCAGCGACGACAGGGTTTACGGCTACACCTTC,CASSDDRVYGYTF,TRBV7-9,few,TRBD1,TRBJ1-2
TGTGCCAGCAGACCCGACAGGGTTAGCAATCAGCCCCAGCATTTT,CASRPDRVSNQPQHF,TRBV6-1,many,TRBD1,TRBJ1-5
TGTGCCATCCGGCGGGTAGCGTCCCCCTACGAGCAGTACTTC,CAIRRVASPYEQYF,TRBV28,NA,NA,TRBJ2-7
TGCAGTGCTAGAGATCCCCTGCGAGCCCCCGTGAACACCGGGGAGCTGTTTTTT,CSARDPLRAPVNTGELFF,TRBV20-1,many,NA,TRBJ2-2
TGTGCCAGCAGCTTAGCCCGGACCGACTTTGAAGCTTTCTTT,CASSLARTDFEAFF,TRBV7-2,many,NA,TRBJ1-1
TGTGCCAGTAGTATGCCCCGACACAGGGGGCTGGATTCACCCCTCCACTTT,CASSMPRHRGLDSPLHF,TRBV19,NA,TRBD1,TRBJ1-6
TGTGCCAGCAGCCGTACAGGGGGAACCTACAATGAGCAGTTCTTC,CASSRTGGTYNEQFF,TRBV7-2,many,TRBD1,TRBJ2-1
TGTGCCAGTAGTGCAAAGGGCCAAAGGAAACAGCCCCAGCATTTT,CASSAKGQRKQPQHF,TRBV19,few,NA,TRBJ1-5
TGCAGTGCTAGAGAGGGAAATTCACCCCTCCACTTT,CSAREGNSPLHF,TRBV20-1,few,NA,TRBJ1-6